This T cell receptor (beta chain) was obtained from a study of T cells expressing NK-cell markers. General observations from the study: In several donors, dominant CD3+CD56+NKG2C+ clones formed about 1.0-7.5% of CD8+ cells. HCMV specificity was not established for the expanded NKG2C+ T cell clones.

UMIs accompanied the 5'RACE template switching by which TCR beta cDNA was made. Each CDR3 protein gets one entry in TCRdb, which reprocessed the 5' RACE reads and gives no DNA. The table for this sample gives approximately 380,000 distinct CDR3 sequences. With regard to this clonotype: The antigen is undetermined.

Germline-derived CDR1 and CDR2 are MNHEY and SVGAGI. CDR3 length: 17 residues. V gene TRBV6-5 combines with J gene TRBJ2-1; the TRBD2 assignment by TCRdb is unverifiable without DNA. The sequenced sample was blood T cells: a sorted CD56 or NKG2C T cell subset, CD4+ or CD8+ T cells, or bulk PBMC T cells (not recorded which). This receptor was obtained from a man between 18 and 69 years old in good health. The CDR3 here is CASSSPPGTSGYNEQFF.